A selection of T cell receptor beta chains follows, all from one sample in a study of blood T cell repertoires in COVID-19. This table comes from immunoSEQ multiplex PCR, and its TCRdb copy is limited to in-frame clones, with some not included. The data contain 250,000 to 300,000 clones, about 80% of them singletons. What was sequenced was peripheral blood. Receptors were obtained from a woman aged 80 or over with acute or convalescent COVID-19. The conserved cysteine and the conserved F or W are not part of the CDR3 here.

J: TRBJ2-7
V: TRBV19
CDR3: ATSPGQGNRNEQY

J: TRBJ1-6
V: TRBV18
CDR3: ASSRETGESPLH

J: TRBJ2-1
V: TRBV6-1
CDR3: ASSETRGYEQF

J: TRBJ1-2
V: TRBV5-1
CDR3: ASSSKQGIAYGYT

J: TRBJ1-6
V: TRBV6-1
CDR3: ASSAQGHQGNNSPLH

J: TRBJ2-1
V: TRBV6-5
CDR3: ASRKAGVHNEQF

J: TRBJ1-2
V: TRBV6-6
CDR3: ASDYYPRTASYGYT

J: TRBJ2-1
V: TRBV19
CDR3: ASSMEKGQGLSIYNEQF

J: TRBJ2-7
V: TRBV19
CDR3: ASSIGGLVSEQY

J: TRBJ2-2
V: TRBV19
CDR3: ASSPTGLRTGELF